Listed below are T cell receptor beta chains from one sample, sequenced in a study of OX40 agonist ivuxolimab in advanced cancers. Repertoires were generated with immunoSEQ multiplex PCR, while TCRdb's copy carries only in-frame clones and drops some. The repertoire holds under 85,000 clones, with approximately 90% as singletons. The sample was CD4+ or CD8+ T cells sorted from blood, taken in a trial of the OX40 agonist ivuxolimab. The source is an adult with an advanced solid tumor such as melanoma, head and neck, liver or kidney cancer. The CDR3 runs from the conserved cysteine through the conserved F or W. A D gene is named only where the DNA matches it firmly. Size is stated for part of the rows, as once, few or many counts, or as a class when the clone is expanded.

v_gene	len	d_gene	abundance	j_gene	CDR3nt	CDR3aa
TRBV4-3	16	NA	NA	TRBJ1-6	TGCGCCAGCAGCCAAGCTGTTGACAGGTATAATTCACCCCTCCACTTT	CASSQAVDRYNSPLHF
TRBV11-1	14	NA	NA	TRBJ2-3	TGTGCCAGCAGCTTAGGCAGGGAAGCAGATACGCAGTATTTT	CASSLGREADTQYF
TRBV4-2	16	TRBD2	NA	TRBJ2-5	TGTGCCAGCAGCCAAACTAGCGGGGGCTCCCAAGAGACCCAGTACTTC	CASSQTSGGSQETQYF
TRBV19	15	TRBD1	NA	TRBJ2-1	TGTGCCAGTAGTATATTGGTGGACAGGGGAAATGAGCAGTTCTTC	CASSILVDRGNEQFF
TRBV5-4	14	NA	NA	TRBJ2-7	TGTGCCAGCAGCTTGGCCGGGGGGACAGTCGAGCAGTACTTC	CASSLAGGTVEQYF
TRBV7-2	13	TRBD2	NA	TRBJ2-7	TGTGCCAGCAGCCAGGGACTAGCCTACGAGCAGTACTTC	CASSQGLAYEQYF
TRBV19	17	TRBD1	NA	TRBJ2-3	TGTGCCAGTAGTCTCACTGCCCGAACAGGGGGCACGGATACGCAGTATTTT	CASSLTARTGGTDTQYF
TRBV4-2	17	TRBD1	NA	TRBJ1-4	TGTGCCAGCAGCCAAGAAGACAGGGTTACAACTAATGAAAAACTGTTTTTT	CASSQEDRVTTNEKLFF
TRBV28	14	NA	NA	TRBJ2-7	TGTGCCAGCAGTCCCCCTTCTGGAACCTACGAGCAGTACTTC	CASSPPSGTYEQYF
TRBV6-5	14	NA	NA	TRBJ2-7	TGTGCCAGCAAGGGGGGAGAGGGATCCTACGAGCAGTACTTC	CASKGGEGSYEQYF
TRBV7-7	17	TRBD1	NA	TRBJ2-7	TGTGCCAGCAGCTTAGTGGGACAGGGGACCGTTATCTACGAGCAGTACTTC	CASSLVGQGTVIYEQYF
TRBV6-5	14	NA	NA	TRBJ2-6	TGTGCCAGCAGGCAGCAGGCTGGGGCCAACGTCCTGACTTTC	CASRQQAGANVLTF
TRBV6-1	12	NA	NA	TRBJ1-5	TGTGCCCTGGGGGGTGCGAATCAGCCCCAGCATTTT	CALGGANQPQHF
TRBV9	17	NA	NA	TRBJ1-2	TGTGCCAGCAGCGTAGACCCCATCGACCGACGGGGGAGAGGCTACACCTTC	CASSVDPIDRRGRGYTF
TRBV6-5	14	TRBD1	NA	TRBJ1-1	TGTGCCAGCAGAAAACAGGGGGTGGCCACTGAAGCTTTCTTT	CASRKQGVATEAFF
TRBV14	15	TRBD2	NA	TRBJ2-7	TGTGCCAGCAGCCAAGGAGCGGGAGGGACCTACGAGCAGTACTTC	CASSQGAGGTYEQYF
TRBV6-1	14	TRBD1	NA	TRBJ1-2	TGTGCCAGCAAAGGACAGGCAATTAACTATGGCTACACCTTC	CASKGQAINYGYTF
TRBV6-5	14	TRBD1	NA	TRBJ2-7	TGTGCCAGCAGTTACTCGGGGACAGGGGACGAGCAGTACTTC	CASSYSGTGDEQYF
TRBV18	14	NA	NA	TRBJ2-6	TGTGCCAGCTCCCAGGATTCTGGGGCCAACGTCCTGACTTTC	CASSQDSGANVLTF
TRBV7-2	14	NA	few	TRBJ1-4	TGTGCCAGCAGCTTGAATTCGGGGAATGAAAAACTGTTTTTT	CASSLNSGNEKLFF
TRBV5-6	13	TRBD2	NA	TRBJ2-5	TGTGCCAGCAGCTTCCTCGGGGGGGAGACCCAGTACTTC	CASSFLGGETQYF
TRBV7-9	13	NA	NA	TRBJ1-2	TGTGCCAGCAGCTCACAGTATAACTATGGCTACACCTTC	CASSSQYNYGYTF
TRBV6-6	14	NA	NA	TRBJ1-2	TGTGCCAGCAGAACGGCCGCGTCAGGCGATGGCTACACCTTC	CASRTAASGDGYTF